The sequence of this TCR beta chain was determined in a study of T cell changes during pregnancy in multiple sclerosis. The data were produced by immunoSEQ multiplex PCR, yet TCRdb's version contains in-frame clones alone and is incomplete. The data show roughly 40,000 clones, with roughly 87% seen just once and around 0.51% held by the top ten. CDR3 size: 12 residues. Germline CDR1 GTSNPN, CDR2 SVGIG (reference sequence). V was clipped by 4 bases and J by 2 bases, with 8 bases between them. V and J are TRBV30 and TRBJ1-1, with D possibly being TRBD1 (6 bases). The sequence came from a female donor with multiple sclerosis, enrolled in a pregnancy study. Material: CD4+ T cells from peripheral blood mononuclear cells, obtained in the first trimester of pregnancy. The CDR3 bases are TGTGCCTGGAACAGGGCCAACACTGAAGCTTTCTTT. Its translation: CAWNRANTEAFF.